A selection of T cell receptor beta chains follows, all from one sample in a study of T cell changes during pregnancy in multiple sclerosis. Assay used: immunoSEQ multiplex PCR; TCRdb lists only in-frame clones, some missing. Altogether more than 55,000 clones are present, 70% to 90% being singletons, with the ten largest covering about 0.4%. The specimen comprised CD4+ T cells from peripheral blood mononuclear cells, sampled in the third trimester of pregnancy. The receptor set was obtained from a female donor with multiple sclerosis, enrolled in a pregnancy study. Each CDR3 is given with its conserved first and last residue. D genes are given only for firm matches. Not every row has a clone size; where given, it reads once, few, many or a size class.

>TRBV7-9|NA|TRBJ1-4|NA
TGTGCCAGCAGCTTAAGAACAGGGCGTAATGAAAAACTGTTTTTT
CASSLRTGRNEKLFF
>TRBV5-6|NA|TRBJ2-5|NA
TGTGCCAGCAGCTTGGACGGGGGAGTAAAAGAGACCCAGTACTTC
CASSLDGGVKETQYF
>TRBV30|NA|TRBJ1-2|NA
TGTGCCTGGAGTAATTCCAGGGTTTTGGGCTACACCTTC
CAWSNSRVLGYTF
>TRBV6-5|NA|TRBJ1-1|NA
TGTGCCAGCACCCAAGGTGGCAGAGGAACTGAAGCTTTCTTT
CASTQGGRGTEAFF
>TRBV9|NA|TRBJ2-3|TRBD1
TGTGCCAGCAGTTCTTTCGGACAGGGGGATACAGATACGCAGTATTTT
CASSSFGQGDTDTQYF
>TRBV19|few|TRBJ2-1|TRBD2
TGTGCCAGTAGTCTGGGACTAGCGGGGGGGAGCTCCTACAATGAGCAGTTCTTC
CASSLGLAGGSSYNEQFF
>TRBV4-1|NA|TRBJ1-6|NA
TGCGCCAGCAGCCAAGAACTGAGTTTGGGGGGTTCACCCCTCCACTTT
CASSQELSLGGSPLHF
>TRBV6-5|NA|TRBJ1-3|NA
TGTGCCAGCAGTTACGGAGTTTCGTTTGGAAACACCATATATTTT
CASSYGVSFGNTIYF
>TRBV25-1|NA|TRBJ2-7|NA
TGTGCCAGCAGACGGGACAAAAGCTACGAGCAGTACTTC
CASRRDKSYEQYF
>TRBV18|NA|TRBJ1-1|NA
TGTGCCAGCTCACTGGAGGGGAAAACTGAAGCTTTCTTT
CASSLEGKTEAFF
>TRBV18|NA|TRBJ1-4|NA
TGTGCCAGCTCCTACCGTCCGGGGAATGAAAAACTGTTTTTT
CASSYRPGNEKLFF
>TRBV5-8|NA|TRBJ1-1|NA
TGTGCCAGCAGCCATGACAGGTATTACACTGAAGCTTTCTTT
CASSHDRYYTEAFF
>TRBV7-3|NA|TRBJ1-1|NA
TGTGCCAGCAGCTTATCCCGGGATACTGAAGCTTTCTTT
CASSLSRDTEAFF
>TRBV11-2|NA|TRBJ2-7|TRBD1
TGTGCCAGCAGCTTAGTAGAGGGGGCCGAGCAGTACTTC
CASSLVEGAEQYF
>TRBV7-7|NA|TRBJ1-1|TRBD1
TGTGCCAGCAGCTTGGGACAGGGCACTGAAGCTTTCTTT
CASSLGQGTEAFF
>TRBV18|NA|TRBJ2-7|TRBD2
TGTGCCAGCTCTCCGGGACTAGCGGGGGGGATGGAGCAGTACTTC
CASSPGLAGGMEQYF
>TRBV28|NA|TRBJ1-5|NA
TGTGCCAGCAGCACAGATAGCAATCAGCCCCAGCATTTT
CASSTDSNQPQHF
>TRBV18|NA|TRBJ2-1|NA
TGTGCCAGCTCACCACCGATGACAGTCAATGAGCAGTTCTTC
CASSPPMTVNEQFF
>TRBV10-3|NA|TRBJ2-7|TRBD1
TGTGCCACCGGGACAGGGGTCTACGAGCAGTACTTC
CATGTGVYEQYF
>TRBV10-3|NA|TRBJ2-2|TRBD2
TGTGCCATCAGCGGGAGGGCCATGTCGAACACCGGGGAGCTGTTTTTT
CAISGRAMSNTGELFF
>TRBV10-2|NA|TRBJ1-5|NA
TGCGCCAGCAGCCCGGGACTCAGATCTAGCAATCAGCCCCAGCATTTT
CASSPGLRSSNQPQHF
>TRBV2|NA|TRBJ2-7|NA
TGTGCCAGCAGTGACCGAACAGGGTCCTACGAGCAGTACTTC
CASSDRTGSYEQYF
>TRBV14|once|TRBJ2-7|TRBD2
TGTGCCAGCAGCCAAGGACTAGCGGGGGGATCAGGGACGTCCGAGCAGTACTTC
CASSQGLAGGSGTSEQYF
>TRBV7-2|NA|TRBJ2-1|TRBD2
TGTGCCAGCAGCTCAGATAGCGGGACGGCCAGCAATGAGCAGTTCTTC
CASSSDSGTASNEQFF
>TRBV10-3|NA|TRBJ1-2|NA
TGTGCCATCAGTGATAGTGGGGGCGAATTGAGGTACACCTTC
CAISDSGGELRYTF
>TRBV7-3|once|TRBJ1-4|NA
TGTGCCAACGGGGGGCGCGGTGAAAAACTGTTTTTT
CANGGRGEKLFF
>TRBV19|NA|TRBJ2-7|NA
TGTGCCAGTAGTTCGTCAGGGGTGAGAGAGCAGTACTTC
CASSSSGVREQYF
>TRBV19|NA|TRBJ1-3|NA
TGTGCCAGTAGTCGCGCCCTTGTTCTCTCTGGAAACACCATATATTTT
CASSRALVLSGNTIYF
>TRBV10-3|NA|TRBJ1-1|TRBD1
TGTGCCATTGGGGACAGGACGAACACTGAAGCTTTCTTT
CAIGDRTNTEAFF
>TRBV6-4|once|TRBJ1-2|TRBD1
TGTGCCAGCAGCCCCCGGTGGCAGGGGGCAAACTATGGCTACACCTTC
CASSPRWQGANYGYTF
>TRBV5-1|NA|TRBJ2-7|NA
TGCGCCAGCAGCCAAGGAGGGGCCAAAGGCTACGAGCAGTACTTC
CASSQGGAKGYEQYF
>TRBV7-9|NA|TRBJ2-1|NA
TGTGCCAGCAGCTCGGGGACACCTAACAATGAGCAGTTCTTC
CASSSGTPNNEQFF
>TRBV6-4|NA|TRBJ2-2|NA
TGTGCCAGCAGTGTCAGGGGGAACACCGGGGAGCTGTTTTTT
CASSVRGNTGELFF
>TRBV30|NA|TRBJ2-7|NA
TGTGCCTGGAGTCCTGGACAGAAAATCAACTTC
CAWSPGQKINF
>TRBV27|NA|TRBJ1-5|TRBD1
TGTGCCAGCAGTCCCTGGGACAGGGTGAATCAGCCCCAGCATTTT
CASSPWDRVNQPQHF
>TRBV19|NA|TRBJ1-4|NA
TGTGCCAGTAGCCCCCTTGATGAAAAACTGTTTTTT
CASSPLDEKLFF
>TRBV7-2|few|TRBJ2-3|TRBD2
TGTGCCAGCAGCCGGACTAGCGCGTATAGCACAGATACGCAGTATTTT
CASSRTSAYSTDTQYF
>TRBV4-3|once|TRBJ2-5|NA
TGCGCCAGCAGCCTCATTTTGGGGGGGGGCATGGCGGCCCAGTACTTC
CASSLILGGGMAAQYF
>TRBV7-9|NA|TRBJ2-3|TRBD1
TGTGCCAGCCAACAGGGGGCGGATACGCAGTATTTT
CASQQGADTQYF
>TRBV7-9|few|TRBJ2-2|TRBD2
TGTGCCAGCAAGCGGGGTGTAGGATCGAACACCGGGGAGCTGTTTTTT
CASKRGVGSNTGELFF
>TRBV11-3|NA|TRBJ2-7|NA
TGTGCCAGCAGCTCACGCCCGGGACACTCCTACGAGCAGTACTTC
CASSSRPGHSYEQYF
>TRBV7-2|NA|TRBJ1-5|TRBD1
TGTGCCAGCAGCCGAGGACAGGGGTTGATCAATCAGCCCCAGCATTTT
CASSRGQGLINQPQHF
>TRBV19|NA|TRBJ2-5|NA
TGTGCCAGTACTGGGGCTGGTGAGACCCAGTACTTC
CASTGAGETQYF
>TRBV5-4|NA|TRBJ2-5|NA
TGTGCCAGCAGCTTGGGTCTTAACGGGGGGCCGAGAGAGACCCAGTACTTC
CASSLGLNGGPRETQYF
>TRBV7-2|NA|TRBJ2-5|TRBD1
TGTGCCAGCAGCCCAGGGGGCTCGGGCCAGTACTTC
CASSPGGSGQYF
>TRBV11-3|NA|TRBJ1-2|NA
TGTGCCAGCAGCCCGGGGGAAGGGTCTATGGGCTACACCTTC
CASSPGEGSMGYTF
>TRBV7-2|once|TRBJ1-1|NA
TGTGCCAGCAGTCTCAGGGCCTGGGTCACTGAAGCTTTCTTT
CASSLRAWVTEAFF
>TRBV7-2|NA|TRBJ2-3|TRBD2
TGTGCCAGCAGCTTAGTAGCGGGAGGACGGGCAGATACGCAGTATTTT
CASSLVAGGRADTQYF
>TRBV13|NA|TRBJ1-1|TRBD1
TGTGCCAGCAGCTGGGGACAGGGCCTGAACACTGAAGCTTTCTTT
CASSWGQGLNTEAFF
>TRBV9|once|TRBJ2-3|TRBD2
TGTGCCAGCACCCTCGGACTAGCGGGGGGGATAACAGATACGCAGTATTTT
CASTLGLAGGITDTQYF
>TRBV7-9|NA|TRBJ2-2|NA
TGTGCCAGCAGCGCACCTCTGAGGGACACCGGGGAGCTGTTTTTT
CASSAPLRDTGELFF
>TRBV9|NA|TRBJ1-3|NA
TGTGCCAGCAGCGTAGGGGGCGGTAGAAACACCATATATTTT
CASSVGGGRNTIYF
>TRBV19|NA|TRBJ2-3|TRBD2
TGTGCCAGTAGAGATAGCGGGGGGAGGACAGATACGCAGTATTTT
CASRDSGGRTDTQYF
>TRBV11-3|few|TRBJ2-1|NA
TGTGCCAGCAGCCGGCCACCCAGGGACAATGAGCAGTTCTTC
CASSRPPRDNEQFF
>TRBV15|NA|TRBJ1-2|TRBD1
TGTGCCACCAGAGATACGGACAGGTCCTATGGCTACACCTTC
CATRDTDRSYGYTF
>TRBV30|once|TRBJ2-3|TRBD2
TGTGCCTGGAGCATTGGGGCGGGAGGCGCCACAGATACGCAGTATTTT
CAWSIGAGGATDTQYF